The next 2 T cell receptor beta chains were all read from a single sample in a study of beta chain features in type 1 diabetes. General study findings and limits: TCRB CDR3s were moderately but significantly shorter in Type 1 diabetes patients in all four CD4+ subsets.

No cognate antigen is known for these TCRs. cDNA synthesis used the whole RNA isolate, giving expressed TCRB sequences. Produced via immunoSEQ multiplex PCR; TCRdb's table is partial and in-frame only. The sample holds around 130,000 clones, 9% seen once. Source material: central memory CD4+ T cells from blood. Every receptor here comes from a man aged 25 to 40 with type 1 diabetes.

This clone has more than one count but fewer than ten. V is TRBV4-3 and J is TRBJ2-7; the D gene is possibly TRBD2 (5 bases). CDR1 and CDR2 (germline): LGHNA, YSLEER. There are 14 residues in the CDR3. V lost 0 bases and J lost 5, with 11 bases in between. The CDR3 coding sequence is TGCGCCAGCAGCCAAGACGGCGAGAGGGACGAGCAGTACTTC. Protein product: CASSQDGERDEQYF.

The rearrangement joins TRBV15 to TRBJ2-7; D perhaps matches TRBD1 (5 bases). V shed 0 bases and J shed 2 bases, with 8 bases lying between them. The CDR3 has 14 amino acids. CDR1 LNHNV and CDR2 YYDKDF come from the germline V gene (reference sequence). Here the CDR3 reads CATSRDQGTYEQYF. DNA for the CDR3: TGTGCCACCAGCAGAGATCAGGGTACCTACGAGCAGTACTTC.